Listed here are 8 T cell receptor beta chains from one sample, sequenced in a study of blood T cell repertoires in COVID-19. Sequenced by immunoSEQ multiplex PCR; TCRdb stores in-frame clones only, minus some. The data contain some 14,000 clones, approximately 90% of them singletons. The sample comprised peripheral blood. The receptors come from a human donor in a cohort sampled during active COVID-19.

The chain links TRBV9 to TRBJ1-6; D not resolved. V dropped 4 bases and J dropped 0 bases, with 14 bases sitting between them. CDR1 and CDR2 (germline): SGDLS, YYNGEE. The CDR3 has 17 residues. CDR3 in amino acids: CASSREGGSSYNSPLHF. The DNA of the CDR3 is TGTGCCAGCAGCCGAGAGGGTGGTAGCTCCTATAATTCACCCCTCCACTTT.

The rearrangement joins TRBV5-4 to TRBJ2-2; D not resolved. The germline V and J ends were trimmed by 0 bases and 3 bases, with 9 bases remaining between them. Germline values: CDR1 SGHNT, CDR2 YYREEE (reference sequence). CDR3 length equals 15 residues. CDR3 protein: CASSLAARDTGELFF. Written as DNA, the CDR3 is TGTGCCAGCAGCTTGGCCGCGAGAGACACCGGGGAGCTGTTTTTT. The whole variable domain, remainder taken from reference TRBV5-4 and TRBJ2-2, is ETGVTQSPTHLIKTRGQQVTLRCSSQSGHNTVSWYQQALGQGPQFIFQYYREEENGRGNFPPRFSGLQFPNYSSELNVNALELDDSALYLCASSLAARDTGELFFGEGSRLTVL.

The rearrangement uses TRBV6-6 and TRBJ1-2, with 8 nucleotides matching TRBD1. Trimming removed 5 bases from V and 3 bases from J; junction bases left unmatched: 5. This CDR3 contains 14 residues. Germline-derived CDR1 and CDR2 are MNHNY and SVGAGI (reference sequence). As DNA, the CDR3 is TGTGCCAGCAGTCCCCAGGGGGCAGACTATGGCTACACCTTC. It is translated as CASSPQGADYGYTF.

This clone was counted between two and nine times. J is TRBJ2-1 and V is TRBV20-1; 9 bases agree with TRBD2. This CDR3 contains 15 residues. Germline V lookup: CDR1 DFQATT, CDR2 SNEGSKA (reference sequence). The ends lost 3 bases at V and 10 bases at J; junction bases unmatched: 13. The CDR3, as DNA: TGCAGTGCTAGTAGTAATGGACTAGCGAGGTTGGAGCAGTTCTTC. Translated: CSASSNGLARLEQFF.

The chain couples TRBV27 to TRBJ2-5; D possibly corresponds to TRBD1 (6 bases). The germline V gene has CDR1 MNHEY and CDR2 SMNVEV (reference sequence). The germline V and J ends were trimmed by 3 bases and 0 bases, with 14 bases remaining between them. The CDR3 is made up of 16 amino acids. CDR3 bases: TGTGCCAGCAGTTTGAAGGGGGTTTACTACCAAGAGACCCAGTACTTC. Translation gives CASSLKGVYYQETQYF.

The CDR3 reads CASSPPTGGGEKLFF. The CDR3 bases are TGTGCCAGCTCACCACCGACCGGGGGAGGTGAAAAACTGTTTTTT. This chain uses TRBV18 with TRBJ1-4; weak D call: TRBD1 (5 bases). Germline lookup yields CDR1 KGHSH and CDR2 LQKENI. CDR3 size: 15 residues. Trimming took 0 bases from V and 7 from J, leaving 12 bases between them.

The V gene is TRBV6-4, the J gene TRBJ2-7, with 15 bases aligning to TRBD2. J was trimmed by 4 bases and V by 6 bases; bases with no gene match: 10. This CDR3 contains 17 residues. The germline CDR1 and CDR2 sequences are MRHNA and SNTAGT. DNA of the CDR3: TGTGCCAGCAGCTTTGGACTAGCGGGAGGGTCGCGGTACGAGCAGTACTTC. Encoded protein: CASSFGLAGGSRYEQYF.

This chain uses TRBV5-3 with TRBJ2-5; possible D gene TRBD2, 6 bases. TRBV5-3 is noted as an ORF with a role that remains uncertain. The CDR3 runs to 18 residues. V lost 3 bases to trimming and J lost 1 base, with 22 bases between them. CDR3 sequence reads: CARSWGELYLTSQETQYF. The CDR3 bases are TGTGCCAGAAGCTGGGGGGAATTGTACCTAACCAGCCAAGAGACCCAGTACTTC.